The rows below give T cell receptor beta chains drawn from one sample of a study of blood T cell repertoires in COVID-19. Profiled with immunoSEQ multiplex PCR; TCRdb holds only in-frame clones, not every one. The sample shows approximately 270,000 clones, about 85% of them seen only once. The sequenced sample consisted of peripheral blood. These receptors were obtained from a human donor with COVID-19, enrolled during active disease. The donor label of this sample is uncertain. Each CDR3 is given with its conserved first and last residue. D genes are given only for firm matches. The size of a clone is reported for some rows only, either as once, few or many, or as a class for expanded clones.

CASSLLGGSTEAFF,TGTGCCAGCAGCTTGTTGGGGGGTAGCACTGAAGCTTTCTTT,-,-,14,TRBV5-5,TRBJ1-1
CASSRDRGDGYTF,TGTGCCAGCAGCCGGGACAGGGGAGATGGCTACACCTTC,TRBD1,-,13,TRBV2,TRBJ1-2
CASSFDYTDTQYF,TGTGCCAGCAGCTTCGACTACACAGATACGCAGTATTTT,-,once,13,TRBV11-2,TRBJ2-3
CASSKRGLAGPHEQFF,TGTGCCAGCAGCAAAAGAGGACTAGCGGGCCCCCATGAGCAGTTCTTC,TRBD2,-,16,TRBV11-2,TRBJ2-1
CASSRAGRTDTQYF,TGTGCCAGCTCACGGGCGGGACGCACAGATACGCAGTATTTT,-,few,14,TRBV19,TRBJ2-3
CASSRAVDQPQHF,TGTGCCAGCAGCAGGGCCGTTGATCAGCCCCAGCATTTT,-,once,13,TRBV12-3/TRBV12-4,TRBJ1-5
CSVEGGQGDYGYTF,TGCAGCGTTGAAGGAGGACAGGGGGACTATGGCTACACCTTC,TRBD1,-,14,TRBV29-1,TRBJ1-2
CASSDRFVNTEAFF,TGTGCCAGCAGTGATCGGTTTGTGAACACTGAAGCTTTCTTT,-,-,14,TRBV2,TRBJ1-1
CASSFRNTEAFF,TGTGCCAGCAGCTTTAGGAACACTGAAGCTTTCTTT,-,-,12,TRBV7-9,TRBJ1-1
CASSLYITVVDF,TGTGCCAGCAGTTTATATATTACGGTGGTGGACTTC,-,-,12,TRBV12-3/TRBV12-4,TRBJ2-5
CASQATQGHQHF,TGTGCCAGCCAGGCCACACAGGGGCACCAGCATTTT,TRBD1,-,12,TRBV6-5,TRBJ1-5
CASSADRTRGAFF,TGTGCCAGTAGTGCTGACAGGACAAGAGGAGCTTTCTTT,-,-,13,TRBV19,TRBJ1-1
CASSPSGGGNSPLHF,TGTGCCAGCAGCCCCTCGGGGGGGGGCAATTCACCCCTCCACTTT,-,once,15,TRBV7-3,TRBJ1-6
CAWSSPGNDGYTF,TGTGCCTGGAGTAGCCCCGGGAACGATGGCTACACCTTC,-,-,13,TRBV30,TRBJ1-2
CASSSRRGSGANVLTF,TGTGCCAGTAGTTCAAGAAGGGGCTCTGGGGCCAACGTCCTGACTTTC,-,-,16,TRBV19,TRBJ2-6
CASSQDPPPGQVYSNQPQHF,TGTGCCAGCAGCCAAGATCCCCCCCCCGGACAGGTTTATAGCAATCAGCCCCAGCATTTT,TRBD1,-,20,TRBV3-1/TRBV3-2,TRBJ1-5
CASRSGSVHGYTF,TGTGCCAGCAGGTCGGGATCCGTTCATGGCTACACCTTC,-,-,13,TRBV28,TRBJ1-2
CSVGGTSGGKNEQFF,TGCAGCGTTGGGGGGACTAGCGGAGGGAAGAATGAGCAGTTCTTC,TRBD2,-,15,TRBV29-1,TRBJ2-1
CATSSILRAGGFGNTEAFF,TGTGCCACCAGCTCTATTTTGAGGGCAGGGGGCTTCGGGAACACTGAAGCTTTCTTT,TRBD1,-,19,TRBV15,TRBJ1-1
CATSRDFSGEAFF,TGTGCCACCAGCAGAGATTTTAGTGGTGAAGCTTTCTTT,-,-,13,TRBV15,TRBJ1-1
CASGPPPTNYGYTF,TGTGCTAGTGGTCCCCCCCCTACTAACTATGGCTACACCTTC,-,-,14,TRBV12-5,TRBJ1-2
CASSLGQGAESQHF,TGTGCCAGCAGCTTAGGACAGGGGGCTGAGTCCCAGCATTTT,TRBD1,-,14,TRBV11-2,TRBJ1-5
CASSPLAGMNTEAFF,TGTGCCAGCAGCCCCCTCGCAGGGATGAACACTGAAGCTTTCTTT,-,-,15,TRBV7-2,TRBJ1-1
CASTPRNRGTEKLFF,TGTGCCAGCACCCCACGGAACAGGGGGACTGAAAAACTGTTTTTT,TRBD1,-,15,TRBV7-8,TRBJ1-4
CASSVGRAGQGRAIYF,TGTGCCAGCAGCGTAGGGCGTGCGGGACAGGGCAGGGCCATATATTTT,TRBD1,-,16,TRBV9,TRBJ1-3
CASSPADRGNQPQHF,TGTGCCAGCAGCCCAGCGGACAGGGGCAATCAGCCCCAGCATTTT,TRBD1,few,15,TRBV7-8,TRBJ1-5
CASSPGVTTEAFF,TGTGCCAGTAGCCCCGGGGTGACCACTGAAGCTTTCTTT,-,-,13,TRBV19,TRBJ1-1
CASSLQVRMSTGVGAFF,TGTGCCAGCAGTTTACAGGTGCGAATGTCAACGGGAGTAGGAGCTTTCTTT,-,-,17,TRBV28,TRBJ1-1
CASSMGSTNEKLFF,TGTGCCAGCAGTATGGGTAGCACTAATGAAAAACTGTTTTTT,-,-,14,TRBV28,TRBJ1-4
CASTPGLAGEGETQYF,TGCGCCAGTACCCCGGGACTAGCGGGAGAGGGAGAGACCCAGTACTTC,TRBD2,-,16,TRBV5-1,TRBJ2-5
CASSLPQSFNTEAFF,TGTGCCAGCAGTTTGCCACAGTCCTTTAACACTGAAGCTTTCTTT,-,-,15,TRBV28,TRBJ1-1
CASRFGTTEIKNTGELFF,TGTGCCAGCAGGTTCGGGACTACCGAAATAAAGAACACCGGGGAGCTGTTTTTT,TRBD2,-,18,TRBV28,TRBJ2-2
CACGRGPYGYTF,TGTGCCTGTGGTCGAGGGCCTTATGGCTACACCTTC,-,-,12,TRBV28,TRBJ1-2
CASSFRDRVGYTF,TGTGCCAGCAGTTTCCGGGACAGGGTCGGCTACACCTTC,TRBD1,-,13,TRBV28,TRBJ1-2
CASSGDISNTEAFF,TGTGCCAGCAGTGGGGACATTTCGAACACTGAAGCTTTCTTT,-,-,14,TRBV2,TRBJ1-1
CASSKRAGNREKLFF,TGTGCCAGCAGCAAAAGGGCAGGGAATCGGGAAAAACTGTTTTTT,-,-,15,TRBV7-3,TRBJ1-4
CASSTSGANGYTF,TGTGCCAGCAGTACTTCAGGGGCGAACGGCTACACCTTC,-,-,13,TRBV6-5,TRBJ1-2
CASSWQGNYGYTF,TGTGCCAGCAGCTGGCAGGGGAACTATGGCTACACCTTC,-,-,13,TRBV5-4,TRBJ1-2
CATSNGASGSVGETQYF,TGTGCCACCAGCAATGGGGCTAGCGGGAGTGTGGGAGAGACCCAGTACTTC,TRBD2,-,17,TRBV15,TRBJ2-5
CASTSGYEQYF,-,-,-,11,TRBV19,TRBJ2-7
CAWSGRTVPQHF,TGTGCCTGGAGTGGAAGGACAGTACCCCAGCATTTT,-,-,12,TRBV30,TRBJ1-5
CASSVGGQGFYEQYF,TGTGCCAGCAGCGTAGGCGGACAGGGATTCTACGAGCAGTACTTC,TRBD1,-,15,TRBV9,TRBJ2-7
CASSLEGTTSVGYTF,TGTGCCAGCAGCTTGGAAGGGACAACCTCCGTAGGCTACACCTTC,-,-,15,TRBV5-4,TRBJ1-2